This paragraph covers one T cell receptor beta chain sequence. Profiling relied on immunoSEQ multiplex PCR, and the TCRdb table lists in-frame clones only, not all of them. The table has 150,000 or so clones, 90% to 95% seen once. The source of the sample is a study of control samples from healthy donors and cancer patients. The CDR3 runs 14 residues. V was trimmed by 6 bases and J by 0 bases, leaving 12 bases between them. From germline, CDR1 is SNHLY and CDR2 FYNNEI. Sequencing used blood. This TCR derives from a young woman in good health. The chain joins TRBV2 to TRBJ2-7; perhaps TRBD1 as D (7 bases). The chain's CDR3 is CASRQGGLSYEQYF. The CDR3 DNA follows: TGTGCCAGCAGGCAGGGGGGCCTCTCCTACGAGCAGTACTTC.